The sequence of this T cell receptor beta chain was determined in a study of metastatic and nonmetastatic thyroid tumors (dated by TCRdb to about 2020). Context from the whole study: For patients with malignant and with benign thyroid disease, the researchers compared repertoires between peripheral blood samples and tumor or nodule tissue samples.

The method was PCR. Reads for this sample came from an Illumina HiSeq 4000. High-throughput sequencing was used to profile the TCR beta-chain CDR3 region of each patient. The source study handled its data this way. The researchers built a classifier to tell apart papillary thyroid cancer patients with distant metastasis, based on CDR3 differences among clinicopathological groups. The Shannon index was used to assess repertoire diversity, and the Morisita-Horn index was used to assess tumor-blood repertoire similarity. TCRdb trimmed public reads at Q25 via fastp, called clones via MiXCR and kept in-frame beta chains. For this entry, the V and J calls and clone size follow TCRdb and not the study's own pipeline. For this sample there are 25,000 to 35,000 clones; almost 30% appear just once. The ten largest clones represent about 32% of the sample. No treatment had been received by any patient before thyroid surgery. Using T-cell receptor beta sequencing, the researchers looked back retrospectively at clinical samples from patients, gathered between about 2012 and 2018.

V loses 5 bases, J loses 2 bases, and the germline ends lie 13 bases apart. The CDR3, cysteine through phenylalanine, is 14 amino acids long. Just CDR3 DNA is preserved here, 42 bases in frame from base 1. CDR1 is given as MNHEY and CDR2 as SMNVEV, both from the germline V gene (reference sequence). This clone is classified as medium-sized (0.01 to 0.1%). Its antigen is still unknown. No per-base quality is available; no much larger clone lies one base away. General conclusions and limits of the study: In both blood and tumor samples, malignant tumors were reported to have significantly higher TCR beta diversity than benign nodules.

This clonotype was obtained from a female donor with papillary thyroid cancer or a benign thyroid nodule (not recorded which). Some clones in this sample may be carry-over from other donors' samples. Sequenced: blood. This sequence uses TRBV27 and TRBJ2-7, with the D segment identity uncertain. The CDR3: CASSPRPRTYEQYF. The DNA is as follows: TGTGCCAGCAGTCCTAGGCCCAGGACCTACGAGCAGTACTTC.